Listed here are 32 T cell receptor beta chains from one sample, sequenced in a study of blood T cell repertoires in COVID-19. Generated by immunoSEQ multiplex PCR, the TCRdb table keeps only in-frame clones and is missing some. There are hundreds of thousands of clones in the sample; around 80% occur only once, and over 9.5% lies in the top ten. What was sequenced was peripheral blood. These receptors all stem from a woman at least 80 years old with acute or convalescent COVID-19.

The DNA of the CDR3 is TGTGCCAGCAGCCCCCAGCTAGCTCAAGAGACCCAGTACTTC. Protein sequence: CASSPQLAQETQYF. The gene calls are TRBV5-4 and TRBJ2-5; TRBD2 is a possible D gene (5 bases). V was trimmed by 4 bases and J by 2 bases, leaving 12 bases between them. Germline V gene lookup returns CDR1 SGHNT and CDR2 YYREEE (reference sequence). There are 14 residues in the CDR3.

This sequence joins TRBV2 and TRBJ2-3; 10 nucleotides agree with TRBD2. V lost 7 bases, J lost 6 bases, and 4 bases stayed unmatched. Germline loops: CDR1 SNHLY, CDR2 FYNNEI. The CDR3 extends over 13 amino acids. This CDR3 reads CASTQRGGDTQYF. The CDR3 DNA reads TGTGCCAGCACCCAGCGGGGGGGGGATACGCAGTATTTT.

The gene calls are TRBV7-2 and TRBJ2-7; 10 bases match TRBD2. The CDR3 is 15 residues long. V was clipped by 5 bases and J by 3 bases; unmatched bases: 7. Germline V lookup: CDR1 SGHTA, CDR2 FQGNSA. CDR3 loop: CASSPRTSGDYEQYF. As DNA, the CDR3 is TGTGCCAGCAGCCCCCGGACTAGCGGAGACTACGAGCAGTACTTC.

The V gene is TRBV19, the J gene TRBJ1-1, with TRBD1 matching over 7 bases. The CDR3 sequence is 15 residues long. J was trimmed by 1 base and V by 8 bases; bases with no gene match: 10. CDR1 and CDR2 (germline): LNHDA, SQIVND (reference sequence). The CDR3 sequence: CASRVMGQQNTEAFF. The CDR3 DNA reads TGTGCCAGTCGGGTTATGGGACAGCAGAACACTGAAGCTTTCTTT. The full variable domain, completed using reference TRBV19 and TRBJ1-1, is DGGITQSPKYLFRKEGQNVTLSCEQNLNHDAMYWYRQDPGQGLRLIYYSQIVNDFQKGDIAEGYSVSREKKESFPLTVTSAQKNPTAFYLCASRVMGQQNTEAFFGQGTRLTVV.

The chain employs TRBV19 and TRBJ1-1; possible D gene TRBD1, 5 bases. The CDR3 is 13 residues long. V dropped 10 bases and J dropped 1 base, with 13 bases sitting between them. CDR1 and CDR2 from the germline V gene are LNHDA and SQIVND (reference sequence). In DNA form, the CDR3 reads TGTGCCACCTTGACAGCCCCGAACACTGAAGCTTTCTTT. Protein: CATLTAPNTEAFF.

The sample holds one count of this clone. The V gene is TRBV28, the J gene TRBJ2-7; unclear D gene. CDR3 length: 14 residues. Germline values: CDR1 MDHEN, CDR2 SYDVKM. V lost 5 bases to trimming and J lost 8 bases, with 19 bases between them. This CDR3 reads CASSTSPSPGQQYF. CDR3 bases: TGTGCCAGCAGTACCTCACCCTCTCCAGGCCAGCAGTACTTC.

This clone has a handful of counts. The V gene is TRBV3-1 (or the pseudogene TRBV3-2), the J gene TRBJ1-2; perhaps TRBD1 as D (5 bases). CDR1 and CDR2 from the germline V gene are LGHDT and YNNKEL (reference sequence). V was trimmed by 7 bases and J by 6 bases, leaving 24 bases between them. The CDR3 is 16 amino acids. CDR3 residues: CASKSPTGWGTHGYTF. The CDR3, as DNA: TGTGCCAGCAAGAGTCCTACAGGTTGGGGAACCCATGGCTACACCTTC.

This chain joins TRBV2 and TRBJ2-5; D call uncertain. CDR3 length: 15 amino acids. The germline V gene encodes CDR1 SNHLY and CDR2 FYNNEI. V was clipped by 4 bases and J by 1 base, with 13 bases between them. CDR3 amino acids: CASSGGATPQETQYF. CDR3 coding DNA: TGTGCCAGCAGTGGAGGAGCGACTCCCCAAGAGACCCAGTACTTC.

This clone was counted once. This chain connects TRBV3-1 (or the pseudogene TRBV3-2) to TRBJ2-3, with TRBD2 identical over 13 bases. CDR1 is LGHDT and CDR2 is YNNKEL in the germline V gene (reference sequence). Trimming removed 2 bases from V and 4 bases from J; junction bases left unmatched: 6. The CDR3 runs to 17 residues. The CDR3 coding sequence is TGTGCCAGCAGCCAACAGGGACTAGCGGGAAGGTCAGATACGCAGTATTTT. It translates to CASSQQGLAGRSDTQYF.

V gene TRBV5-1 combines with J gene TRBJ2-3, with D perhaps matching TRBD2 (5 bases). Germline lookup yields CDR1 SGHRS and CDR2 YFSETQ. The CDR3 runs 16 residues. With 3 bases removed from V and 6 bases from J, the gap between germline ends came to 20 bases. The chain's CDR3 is CASSSPDVGAADTQYF. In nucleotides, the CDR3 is TGCGCCAGCAGCTCCCCCGACGTCGGAGCGGCTGATACGCAGTATTTT.

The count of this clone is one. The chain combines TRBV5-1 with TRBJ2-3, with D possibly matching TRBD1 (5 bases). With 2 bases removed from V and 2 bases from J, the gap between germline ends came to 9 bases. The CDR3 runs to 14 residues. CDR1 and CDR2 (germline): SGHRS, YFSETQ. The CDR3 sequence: CASSLTGATDTQYF. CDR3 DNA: TGCGCCAGCAGCTTAACAGGAGCCACAGATACGCAGTATTTT.

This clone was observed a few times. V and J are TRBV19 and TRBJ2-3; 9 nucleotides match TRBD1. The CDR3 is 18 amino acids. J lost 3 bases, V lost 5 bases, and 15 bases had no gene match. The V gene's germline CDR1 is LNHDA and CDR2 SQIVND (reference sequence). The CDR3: CASSQTGTGPLGTDTQYF. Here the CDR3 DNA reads TGTGCCAGTAGTCAGACCGGGACAGGGCCCCTGGGGACAGATACGCAGTATTTT. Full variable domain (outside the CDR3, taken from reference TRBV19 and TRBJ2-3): DGGITQSPKYLFRKEGQNVTLSCEQNLNHDAMYWYRQDPGQGLRLIYYSQIVNDFQKGDIAEGYSVSREKKESFPLTVTSAQKNPTAFYLCASSQTGTGPLGTDTQYFGPGTRLTVL.

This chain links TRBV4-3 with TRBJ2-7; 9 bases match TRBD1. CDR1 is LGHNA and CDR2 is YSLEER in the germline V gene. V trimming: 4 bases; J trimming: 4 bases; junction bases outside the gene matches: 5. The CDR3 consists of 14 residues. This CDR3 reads CASSLWTGVYEQYF. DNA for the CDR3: TGCGCCAGCAGCCTGTGGACAGGGGTGTACGAGCAGTACTTC.

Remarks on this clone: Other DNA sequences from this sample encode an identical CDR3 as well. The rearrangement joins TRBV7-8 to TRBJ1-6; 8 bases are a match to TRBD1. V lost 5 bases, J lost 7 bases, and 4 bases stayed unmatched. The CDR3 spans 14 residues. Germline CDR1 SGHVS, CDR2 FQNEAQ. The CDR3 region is CASSLDRGNSPLHF. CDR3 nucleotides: TGTGCCAGCAGCCTAGACAGGGGCAATTCACCCCTCCACTTT.

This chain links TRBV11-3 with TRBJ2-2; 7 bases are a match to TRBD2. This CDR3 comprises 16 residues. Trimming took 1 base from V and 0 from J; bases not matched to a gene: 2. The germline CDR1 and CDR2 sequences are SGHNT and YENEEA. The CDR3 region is CASSLGSGANTGELFF. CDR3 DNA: TGTGCCAGCAGCTTAGGGAGCGGGGCGAACACCGGGGAGCTGTTTTTT.

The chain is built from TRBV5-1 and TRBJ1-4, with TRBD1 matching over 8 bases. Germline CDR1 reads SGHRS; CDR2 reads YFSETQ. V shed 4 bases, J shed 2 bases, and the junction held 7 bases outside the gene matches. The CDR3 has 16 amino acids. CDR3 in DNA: TGCGCCAGCAGCCACACAGGGGGGACTACTAATGAAAAACTGTTTTTT. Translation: CASSHTGGTTNEKLFF. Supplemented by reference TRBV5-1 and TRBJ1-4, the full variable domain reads KAGVTQTPRYLIKTRGQQVTLSCSPISGHRSVSWYQQTPGQGLQFLFEYFSETQRNKGNFPGRFSGRQFSNSRSEMNVSTLELGDSALYLCASSHTGGTTNEKLFFGSGTQLSVL.

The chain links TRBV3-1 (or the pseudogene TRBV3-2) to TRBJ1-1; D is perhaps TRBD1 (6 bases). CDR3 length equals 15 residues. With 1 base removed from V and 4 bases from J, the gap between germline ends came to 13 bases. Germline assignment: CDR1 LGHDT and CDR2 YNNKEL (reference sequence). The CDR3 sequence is CASSQGSGGATEAFF. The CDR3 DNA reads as TGTGCCAGCAGCCAAGGGTCGGGGGGGGCCACTGAAGCTTTCTTT.

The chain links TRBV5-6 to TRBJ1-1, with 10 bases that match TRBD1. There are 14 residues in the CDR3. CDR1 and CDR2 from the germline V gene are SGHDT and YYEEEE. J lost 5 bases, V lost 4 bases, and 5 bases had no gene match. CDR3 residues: CASSPRTGGTEAFF. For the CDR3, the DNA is TGTGCCAGCAGCCCCCGGACAGGGGGAACTGAAGCTTTCTTT.

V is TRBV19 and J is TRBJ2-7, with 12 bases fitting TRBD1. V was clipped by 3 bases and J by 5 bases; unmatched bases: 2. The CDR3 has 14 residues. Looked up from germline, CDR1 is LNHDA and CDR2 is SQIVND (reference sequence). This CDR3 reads CASSIGTGGDEQYF. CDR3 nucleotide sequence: TGTGCCAGTAGTATCGGGACAGGGGGCGACGAGCAGTACTTC.

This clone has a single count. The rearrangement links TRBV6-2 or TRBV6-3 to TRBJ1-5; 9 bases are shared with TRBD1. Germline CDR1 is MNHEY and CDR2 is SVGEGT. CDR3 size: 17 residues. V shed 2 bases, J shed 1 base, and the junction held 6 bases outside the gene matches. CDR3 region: CASSYRTGDESNQPQHF. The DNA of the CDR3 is TGTGCCAGCAGTTACCGGACAGGGGATGAGAGCAATCAGCCCCAGCATTTT.

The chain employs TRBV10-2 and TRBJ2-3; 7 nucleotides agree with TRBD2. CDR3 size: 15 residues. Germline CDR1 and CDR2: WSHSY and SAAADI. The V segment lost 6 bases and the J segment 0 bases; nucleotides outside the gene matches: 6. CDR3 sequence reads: CASSHGLGSTDTQYF. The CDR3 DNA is TGCGCCAGCAGCCACGGACTAGGAAGCACAGATACGCAGTATTTT.

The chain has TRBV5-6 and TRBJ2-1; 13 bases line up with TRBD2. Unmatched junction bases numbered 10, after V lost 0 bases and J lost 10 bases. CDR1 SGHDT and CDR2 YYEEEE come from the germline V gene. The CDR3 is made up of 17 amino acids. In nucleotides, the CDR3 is TGTGCCAGCAGCTTGGGACTCACTAGCGGGAGGGGAGTGGAGCAGTTCTTC. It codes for CASSLGLTSGRGVEQFF.

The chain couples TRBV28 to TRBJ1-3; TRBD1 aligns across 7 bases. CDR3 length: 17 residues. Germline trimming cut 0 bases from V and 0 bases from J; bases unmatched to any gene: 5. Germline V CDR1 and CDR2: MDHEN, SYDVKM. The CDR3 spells CASSLWVGTASGNTIYF. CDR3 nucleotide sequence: TGTGCCAGCAGTTTATGGGTTGGGACAGCCTCTGGAAACACCATATATTTT.

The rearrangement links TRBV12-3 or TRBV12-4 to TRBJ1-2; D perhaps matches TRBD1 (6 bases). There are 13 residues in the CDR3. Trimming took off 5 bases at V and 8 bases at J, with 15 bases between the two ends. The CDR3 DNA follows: TGTGCCAGCAGTCTACAGGGTTTAAAGGGCTACACCTTC. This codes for CASSLQGLKGYTF.

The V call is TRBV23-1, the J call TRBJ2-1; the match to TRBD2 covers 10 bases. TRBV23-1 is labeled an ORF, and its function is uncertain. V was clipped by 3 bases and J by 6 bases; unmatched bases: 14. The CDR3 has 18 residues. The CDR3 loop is CASSHPGPASGSCNEQFF. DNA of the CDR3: TGCGCCAGCAGTCACCCGGGACCGGCTAGCGGGAGTTGCAATGAGCAGTTCTTC.

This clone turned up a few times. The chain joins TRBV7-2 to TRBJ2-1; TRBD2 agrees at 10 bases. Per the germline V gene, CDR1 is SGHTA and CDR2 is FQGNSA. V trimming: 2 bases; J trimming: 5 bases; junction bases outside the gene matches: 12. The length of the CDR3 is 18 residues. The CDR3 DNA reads TGTGCCAGCAGCTTATTCCCTAGCGGGGGCGGTCGAGACAATGAGCAGTTCTTC. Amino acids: CASSLFPSGGGRDNEQFF.

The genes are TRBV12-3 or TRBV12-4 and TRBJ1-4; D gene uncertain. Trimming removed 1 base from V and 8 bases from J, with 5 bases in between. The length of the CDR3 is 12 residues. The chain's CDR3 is CASSLGREKLFF. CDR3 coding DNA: TGTGCCAGCAGTTTAGGCAGGGAAAAACTGTTTTTT.

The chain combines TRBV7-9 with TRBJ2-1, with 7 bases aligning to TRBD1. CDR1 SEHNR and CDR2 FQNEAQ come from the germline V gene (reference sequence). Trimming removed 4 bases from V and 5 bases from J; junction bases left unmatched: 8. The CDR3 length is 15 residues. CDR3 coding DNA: TGTGCCAGCAGCTCGTCGGACAGGCCCCACAATGAGCAGTTCTTC. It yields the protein CASSSSDRPHNEQFF.

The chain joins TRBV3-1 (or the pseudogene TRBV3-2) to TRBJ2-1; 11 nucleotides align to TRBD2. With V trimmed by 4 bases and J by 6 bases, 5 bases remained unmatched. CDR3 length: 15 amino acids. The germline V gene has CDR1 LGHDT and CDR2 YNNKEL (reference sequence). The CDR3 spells CASSPPGLAANEQFF. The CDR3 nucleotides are TGTGCCAGCAGCCCCCCGGGACTAGCGGCCAATGAGCAGTTCTTC.

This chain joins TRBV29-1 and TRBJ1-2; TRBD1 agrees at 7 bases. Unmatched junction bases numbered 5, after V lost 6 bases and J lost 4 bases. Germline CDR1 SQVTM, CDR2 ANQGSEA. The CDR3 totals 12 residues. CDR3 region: CSVSGQFYGYTF. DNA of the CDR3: TGCAGCGTATCGGGACAGTTCTATGGCTACACCTTC.

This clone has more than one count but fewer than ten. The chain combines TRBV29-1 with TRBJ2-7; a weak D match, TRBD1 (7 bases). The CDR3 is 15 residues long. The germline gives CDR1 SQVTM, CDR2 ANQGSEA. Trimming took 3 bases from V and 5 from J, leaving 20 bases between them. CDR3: CSVEEGAGTYNEQYF. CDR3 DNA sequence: TGCAGCGTTGAGGAGGGGGCCGGTACCTACAACGAGCAGTACTTC.

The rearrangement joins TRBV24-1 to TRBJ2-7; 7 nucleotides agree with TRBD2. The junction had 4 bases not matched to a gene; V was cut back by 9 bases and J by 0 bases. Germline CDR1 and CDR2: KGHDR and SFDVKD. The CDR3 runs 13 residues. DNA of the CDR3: TGTGCCACCGCTAGCGGAGCCTCCTACGAGCAGTACTTC. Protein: CATASGASYEQYF.